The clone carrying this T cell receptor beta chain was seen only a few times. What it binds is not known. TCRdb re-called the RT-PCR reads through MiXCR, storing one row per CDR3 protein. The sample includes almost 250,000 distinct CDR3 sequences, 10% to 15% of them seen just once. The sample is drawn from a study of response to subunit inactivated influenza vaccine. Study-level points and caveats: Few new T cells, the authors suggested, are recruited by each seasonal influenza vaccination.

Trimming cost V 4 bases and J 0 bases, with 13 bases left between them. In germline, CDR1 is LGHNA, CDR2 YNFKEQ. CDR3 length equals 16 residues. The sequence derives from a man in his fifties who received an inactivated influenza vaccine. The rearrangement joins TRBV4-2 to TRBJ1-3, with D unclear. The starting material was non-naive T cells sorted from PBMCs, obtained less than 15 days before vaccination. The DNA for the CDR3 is TGTGCCAGCAGCCGGAGCGGACGTTCCTCTGGAAACACCATATATTTT. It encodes CASSRSGRSSGNTIYF.